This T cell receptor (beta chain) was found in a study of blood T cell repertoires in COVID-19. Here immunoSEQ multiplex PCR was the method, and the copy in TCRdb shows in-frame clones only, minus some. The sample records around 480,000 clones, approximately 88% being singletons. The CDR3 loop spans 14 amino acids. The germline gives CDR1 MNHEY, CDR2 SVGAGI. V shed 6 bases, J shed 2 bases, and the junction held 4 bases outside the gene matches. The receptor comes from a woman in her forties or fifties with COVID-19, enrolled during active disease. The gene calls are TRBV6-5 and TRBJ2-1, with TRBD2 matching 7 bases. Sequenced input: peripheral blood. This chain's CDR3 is CASSRSGAYNEQFF. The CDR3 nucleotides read TGTGCCAGCAGCCGAAGCGGGGCCTACAATGAGCAGTTCTTC.